The rows below give T cell receptor beta chains drawn from one sample of a study of OX40 agonist ivuxolimab in advanced cancers. Clones were read by immunoSEQ multiplex PCR, and TCRdb kept only the in-frame ones, dropping some. The sample includes around 60,000 clones, about nine tenths of them seen just once. The sequences come from CD4+ or CD8+ T cells sorted from blood, collected in a trial of the OX40 agonist ivuxolimab. These receptors were taken from an adult with an advanced solid tumor such as melanoma, head and neck, liver or kidney cancer. CDR3s leave out the opening cysteine and the closing phenylalanine or tryptophan. Each record gives: J gene, V gene, D gene, CDR3 protein. D genes are given only for firm matches.

j_call: TRBJ2-2
v_call: TRBV5-5
d_call: -
cdr3_aa: ASSFGIGELF

j_call: TRBJ2-7
v_call: TRBV9
d_call: -
cdr3_aa: ASSDGYTSYEQY

j_call: TRBJ2-7
v_call: TRBV2
d_call: -
cdr3_aa: ASSGARGEQY

j_call: TRBJ2-3
v_call: TRBV27
d_call: -
cdr3_aa: ASSLSPGATDTQY

j_call: TRBJ2-3
v_call: TRBV9
d_call: TRBD1
cdr3_aa: ASSAPAGGADTQY

j_call: TRBJ2-1
v_call: TRBV6-1
d_call: TRBD2
cdr3_aa: ASSEFDIGPGVPLAVSYNEQF

j_call: TRBJ2-3
v_call: TRBV9
d_call: -
cdr3_aa: ASSVQGKTDTQY

j_call: TRBJ2-1
v_call: TRBV30
d_call: -
cdr3_aa: AYGTSSYNEQF

j_call: TRBJ1-5
v_call: TRBV27
d_call: -
cdr3_aa: ASSLWGSQPQH

j_call: TRBJ1-4
v_call: TRBV2
d_call: -
cdr3_aa: ASSGGTNEKLF

j_call: TRBJ2-7
v_call: TRBV5-6
d_call: TRBD2
cdr3_aa: ASSLDSGSYEQY

j_call: TRBJ2-7
v_call: TRBV14
d_call: -
cdr3_aa: ASSQDLSGFSNEQY

j_call: TRBJ1-3
v_call: TRBV28
d_call: -
cdr3_aa: ASSTQPGNTIY

j_call: TRBJ2-7
v_call: TRBV9
d_call: TRBD2
cdr3_aa: ASSPGTSIITYEQY

j_call: TRBJ1-5
v_call: TRBV27
d_call: -
cdr3_aa: ASSATPGGSNQPQH

j_call: TRBJ2-1
v_call: TRBV15
d_call: TRBD2
cdr3_aa: ATSRDREDGYNEQF

j_call: TRBJ2-7
v_call: TRBV27
d_call: -
cdr3_aa: ASGPGYEQY

j_call: TRBJ2-1
v_call: TRBV5-1
d_call: -
cdr3_aa: ASSLGQEKYNEQF

j_call: TRBJ2-5
v_call: TRBV7-9
d_call: -
cdr3_aa: ASSFTGETQY

j_call: TRBJ1-2
v_call: TRBV23-1
d_call: -
cdr3_aa: ASSVAQANYGYT

j_call: TRBJ2-2
v_call: TRBV11-2
d_call: -
cdr3_aa: ASSPLAGELF

j_call: TRBJ2-7
v_call: TRBV4-1
d_call: -
cdr3_aa: ASSSSMGQGYEQY